This TCR beta chain was found in a study of T cell repertoires in ileal Crohn's disease (dated by TCRdb to between 2018 and 2020). Concerning the study at large: At the time of surgery, 30% to 45% of patients were active smokers, and the median duration of disease was seven to eight years. Every patient underwent surgery because of a complication, which was stricturing disease in about 60% and penetrating disease in around 39%. Postoperative therapy was given to about half of the patients, with thiopurines administered to approximately twelve patients and anti-TNF agents administered to more than 15 patients. TCR repertoire analysis was performed in 45 to 65 Crohn's disease patients drawn from a prospective multicentre cohort. Running in parallel with the study was a multicentre cohort set up to find predictors of early endoscopic recurrence following ileocolonic resection. Endoscopic postoperative recurrence was defined by a Rutgeerts score above i0. The study sequenced 150 to 200 mucosal samples from 57 patients, taken at several locations on the surgical specimen and at postoperative endoscopy. What the work shows at the level of the full study, not this receptor alone: Endoscopic recurrence was linked to a higher percentage of high-frequency clones at surgery, and recurrence occurred in every patient whose clonality exceeded 26.8% (18/57). Sorted CD8 T cells carried more high-frequency clones than CD4 T cells, suggesting mucosal expansions were mainly CD8. Only a subgroup of patients, of unstated size, had mucosal CD4 and CD8 T cells sorted and sequenced. A significantly higher proportion of clonal expansions was observed in active smokers at surgery than in non-smokers (approximately 28% vs 17%, p=0.02).

V gives up 7 bases and J gives up 5 bases, and the segment between their germline ends measures 12 bases. The germline V gene sets CDR1 to MNHNS and CDR2 to SASEGT. The CDR3, cysteine through phenylalanine, is 14 amino acids long. Kept here is only the CDR3 DNA, which spans 42 bases and is read in frame from base 1. Adults with ileal or ileocolonic Crohn's disease and an indication for ileocolonic resection were eligible for inclusion. Whole ileal mucosal biopsies were stored frozen at -80°C before DNA extraction. Genomic DNA was extracted from frozen whole biopsies using a TRizol-based method and was quantified with a NanoDrop 2000 spectrophotometer. About this clone: Its specific antigen is unknown. The record has no base qualities; no much larger clone is one base away.

Five hundred nanograms of biopsy DNA per sample were submitted for commercial TCRB immunosequencing. A two-step, amplification bias-controlled multiplex PCR was used by Adaptive Biotechnology to amplify CDR3 regions from genomic DNA. Primers covering every V and J gene segment were used in the first PCR, while barcodes and Illumina adapters were added in the second PCR. CDR3 libraries were sequenced using an Illumina instrument. Turning to the authors' computational methods: The analysis drew on both the pipelines supplied by the vendor and custom analysis of the raw data in R/Bioconductor running R version 3.3.0. Clonality, which ranges from 0 to 1, was calculated as the inverse of the normalised Shannon entropy across all productive clones. High-frequency clones were defined as the share of the repertoire occupied by the top 100 clones, with only clones passing a 95% confidence test being retained. Overlap between samples was measured with the Morisita-Horn index, while repertoire diversity was measured with the Simpson index. TCRdb's version of the immuneACCESS table is confined to in-frame rearrangements and falls short of the full clone set. An unresolved V gene accounts for under half of the shortfall where checked; the remainder is of unknown origin. V and J calls plus clone size are reproduced from that table; the DNA served to infer D and trimming. The sample includes more than 15,000 clones, with over 80% observed a single time. The ten biggest clones cover approximately 10% of the sample.

The receptor was isolated from an adult with Crohn's disease. Here the chain combines TRBV6-1 and TRBJ1-6; the D gene assignment is ambiguous. Sequencing was done on a sample of ileal tissue. CDR3 reads: CASMVAFDNSPLHF. The sequence in DNA is TGTGCCAGCATGGTAGCTTTCGATAATTCACCCCTCCACTTT.